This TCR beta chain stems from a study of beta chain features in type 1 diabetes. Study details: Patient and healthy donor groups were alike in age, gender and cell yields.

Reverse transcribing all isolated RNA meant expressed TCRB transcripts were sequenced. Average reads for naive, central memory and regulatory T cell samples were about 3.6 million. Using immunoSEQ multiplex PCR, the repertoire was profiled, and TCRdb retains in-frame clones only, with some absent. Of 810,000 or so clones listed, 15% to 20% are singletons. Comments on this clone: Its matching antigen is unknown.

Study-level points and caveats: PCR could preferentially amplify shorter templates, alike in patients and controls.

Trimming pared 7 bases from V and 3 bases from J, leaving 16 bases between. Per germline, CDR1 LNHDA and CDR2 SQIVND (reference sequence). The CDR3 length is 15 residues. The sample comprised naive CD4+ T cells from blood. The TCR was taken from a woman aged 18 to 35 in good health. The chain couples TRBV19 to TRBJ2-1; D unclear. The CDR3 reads CASTPRQYNYNEQFF. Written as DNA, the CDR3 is TGTGCCAGTACCCCGAGACAATACAACTACAATGAGCAGTTCTTC.